These 22 T cell receptor beta chains originate from one sample sequenced in a study of post-analysis software for immune sequencing data. No antigen has been assigned to these receptors. The library was made from cDNA and included unique molecular identifiers. Each CDR3 protein gets one entry after TCRdb re-called the PCR reads with MiXCR. The sample contains hundreds of thousands of distinct CDR3 sequences, 25% to 30% of which appear only once. Study-wide findings and caveats: Patients had higher frequencies than controls of about five TRBV segments, including TRBV5-6, TRBV5-1 and TRBV20-1.

Sequencing was performed on blood. The receptor source for this set is a girl aged 5-17 years with multiple sclerosis.

The V and J genes are TRBV20-1 and TRBJ2-3, with TRBD2 matching 14 bases. The V gene's germline CDR1 is DFQATT and CDR2 SNEGSKA (reference sequence). CDR3 length: 17 amino acids. V shed 2 bases, J shed 3 bases, and the junction held 7 bases outside the gene matches. CDR3: CSARLYRTSGGTDTQYF. The CDR3, as DNA: TGCAGTGCTAGACTCTACCGGACTAGCGGGGGGACAGATACGCAGTATTTT.

V usage is TRBV2 and J usage is TRBJ2-5; maybe TRBD1 (7 bases). The J call may be faulty, since TRBJ2-7 better matches the DNA end. Germline V gene lookup returns CDR1 SNHLY and CDR2 FYNNEI. The CDR3 contains 14 residues. Written as DNA, the CDR3 is TGTGCCAGCACGGAGGGGGCGATTCGGTACGAGCAGTACTTC. This codes for CASTEGAIRYEQYF.

This chain links TRBV6-5 with TRBJ2-1, with TRBD1 identical over 7 bases. Losses at the gene ends were 6 bases for V and 11 bases for J; bases not matched to a gene: 13. The CDR3 sequence is 14 residues long. The germline V gene encodes CDR1 MNHEY and CDR2 SVGAGI. CDR3 coding DNA: TGTGCCAGCAGAGGAACCGGGACAGCTCTTAAGCAGTTCTTC. Its translation: CASRGTGTALKQFF.

The chain employs TRBV7-2 and TRBJ2-1; perhaps TRBD2 as D (5 bases). This CDR3 contains 13 residues. Germline V gene lookup returns CDR1 SGHTA and CDR2 FQGNSA. Trimming took 3 bases from V and 10 from J, leaving 13 bases between them. CDR3 residues: CASSLDWSGEQFF. The DNA of the CDR3 is TGTGCCAGCAGCTTGGACTGGAGTGGGGAGCAGTTCTTC.

This clonotype was counted at least ten times. The chain links TRBV10-3 to TRBJ2-7; D is possibly TRBD1 (6 bases). The CDR3 has 13 residues. V dropped 3 bases and J dropped 0 bases, with 6 bases sitting between them. The germline V gene encodes CDR1 ENHRY and CDR2 SYGVKD. In nucleotides, the CDR3 is TGTGCCATCAGTGACAGGGGCTCCTACGAGCAGTACTTC. Protein: CAISDRGSYEQYF.

This clonotype was seen more than once but under ten times. The chain's CDR3 is CSGIRTSVYNEQFF. In nucleotides, the CDR3 is TGCAGTGGCATTAGAACTAGTGTCTACAATGAGCAGTTCTTC. The genes are TRBV20-1 and TRBJ2-1, with D perhaps matching TRBD2 (5 bases). Trimming pared 7 bases from V and 3 bases from J, leaving 16 bases between. Germline V gene data show CDR1 as DFQATT and CDR2 as SNEGSKA (reference sequence). The CDR3 contains 14 residues.

This clonotype was counted a few times. The J gene is TRBJ2-7, the V gene TRBV3-1; the D call may be TRBD1 or TRBD2 (5 bases each). Per the germline V gene, CDR1 is LGHDT and CDR2 is YNNKEL (reference sequence). The CDR3 totals 15 residues. With 0 bases removed from V and 3 bases from J, the gap between germline ends came to 12 bases. The CDR3 protein is CASSQDPRGVYEQYF. The CDR3 nucleotides read TGTGCCAGCAGCCAAGACCCTAGAGGGGTCTACGAGCAGTACTTC.

At least ten counts were recorded for this clonotype. This rearrangement joins TRBV29-1 to TRBJ2-6; 7 nucleotides agree with TRBD2. CDR3 length: 15 residues. Germline V gene data show CDR1 as SQVTM and CDR2 as ANQGSEA. Losses at the gene ends were 7 bases for V and 0 bases for J; bases not matched to a gene: 6. CDR3 nucleotides: TGCAGCGCAGTAGCGGGTAGCTCTGGGGCCAACGTCCTGACTTTC. Its protein is CSAVAGSSGANVLTF.

The V gene is TRBV20-1, the J gene TRBJ2-7; D may be TRBD1 (5 bases). Germline-derived CDR1 and CDR2 are DFQATT and SNEGSKA (reference sequence). V lost 3 bases, J lost 3 bases, and 24 bases lay in between. The CDR3 is 17 residues long. In DNA, the CDR3 is TGCAGTGCTAGCGGGCAGCTGGGGCAGGGTATTTACTACGAGCAGTACTTC. Amino acid sequence: CSASGQLGQGIYYEQYF.

The chain uses TRBV6-1 and TRBJ2-1, with 7 bases lining up with TRBD1. Germline V gene data show CDR1 as MNHNS and CDR2 as SASEGT. V dropped 10 bases and J dropped 3; count of bases not matched to a gene: 6. CDR3 length: 13 amino acids. CDR3 sequence reads: CATLGQLYNEQFF. Here the CDR3 DNA reads TGTGCCACCCTGGGACAGCTCTACAATGAGCAGTTCTTC.

The rearrangement uses TRBV20-1 and TRBJ2-1; TRBD2 might be the D (5 bases). V was shortened by 2 bases and J by 8 bases, with 22 bases between the two germline ends. Germline CDR1 DFQATT, CDR2 SNEGSKA (reference sequence). This CDR3 is built from 16 residues. The CDR3 DNA follows: TGCAGTGCTAGAATGTCGCGCGGGTGGGGTATCGATGAGCAGTTCTTC. Protein: CSARMSRGWGIDEQFF.

This clonotype was observed a few times. The chain employs TRBV2 and TRBJ2-5, with D perhaps given as TRBD1 or TRBD2 (6 bases each). The CDR3 consists of 16 residues. Germline lookup yields CDR1 SNHLY and CDR2 FYNNEI. V gave up 11 bases and J gave up 2 bases, with 24 bases separating them. This CDR3 is CAYQSAWGATQETQYF. The CDR3 DNA reads as TGTGCCTACCAGAGTGCCTGGGGGGCGACGCAAGAGACCCAGTACTTC.

This clonotype was seen only a few times. V usage is TRBV12-3 or TRBV12-4 and J usage is TRBJ1-5; D is perhaps TRBD1 (6 bases). Trimming cost V 11 bases and J 3 bases, with 17 bases left between them. The CDR3 loop spans 14 amino acids. The CDR3 DNA sequence: TGTGCCTCCCAAAAGGGGACAACCAATCAGCCCCAGCATTTT. Protein sequence: CASQKGTTNQPQHF.

This clonotype has just a few counts. The chain recombines TRBV7-2 with TRBJ2-1; a weak D match, TRBD2 (6 bases). Germline V CDR1 and CDR2: SGHTA, FQGNSA. This CDR3 comprises 18 residues. V lost 3 bases and J 3 bases, leaving 21 bases between the germline ends. The CDR3 reads CASSLGLVAGPRYNEQFF. The CDR3 DNA follows: TGTGCCAGCAGCTTGGGGCTAGTCGCGGGGCCCCGCTACAATGAGCAGTTCTTC.

This clonotype was found a few times. The chain combines TRBV3-1 with TRBJ2-1; no clear D gene. This CDR3 comprises 13 residues. The V and J ends lost 5 bases and 6 bases respectively, with 11 bases between them. In germline, CDR1 is LGHDT, CDR2 YNNKEL (reference sequence). The CDR3 DNA reads TGTGCCAGCAGCAATACCTGGGGCAATGAGCAGTTCTTC. Its translation is CASSNTWGNEQFF.

V gene TRBV4-3 combines with J gene TRBJ2-6; 10 nucleotides align to TRBD1. The V and J ends lost 6 bases and 0 bases, in that order; junction bases with no gene match: 5. This CDR3 contains 17 residues. Per the germline V gene, CDR1 is LGHNA and CDR2 is YSLEER. The CDR3 DNA is TGCGCCAGCAGTTGGGGACAGGGGAGCTCTGGGGCCAACGTCCTGACTTTC. It yields the protein CASSWGQGSSGANVLTF.

This chain uses TRBV5-1 with TRBJ2-5; D is possibly TRBD2 (6 bases). The length of the CDR3 is 16 residues. CDR1 SGHRS and CDR2 YFSETQ come from the germline V gene. The V and J ends lost 4 bases and 0 bases respectively, with 16 bases between them. CDR3 residues: CASSLRVADYQETQYF. The DNA for the CDR3 is TGCGCCAGCAGCCTCAGAGTAGCGGACTACCAAGAGACCCAGTACTTC.

The chain links TRBV12-3 or TRBV12-4 to TRBJ1-2; no clear D gene. The CDR3 runs to 11 residues. Between the trimmed V and J ends, which lost 4 bases and 13 bases, there was a span of 13 bases. This CDR3 is CASSSERLCTF. In nucleotides, the CDR3 is TGTGCCAGCAGTTCTGAAAGGTTGTGCACCTTC.

The chain is built from TRBV27 and TRBJ2-5, with D maybe TRBD1 (6 bases). The CDR3 length is 17 residues. Germline V gives CDR1 MNHEY, CDR2 SMNVEV (reference sequence). The V and J ends lost 3 bases and 1 base respectively, with 18 bases between them. Here the CDR3 DNA reads TGTGCCAGCAGTTTCCTCAATCCGGACAGAGTCCAAGAGACCCAGTACTTC. Amino acids: CASSFLNPDRVQETQYF.

This chain connects TRBV5-1 to TRBJ2-7, with D perhaps matching TRBD1 (6 bases). Germline V gives CDR1 SGHRS, CDR2 YFSETQ. The CDR3 sequence is 15 residues long. The V end was cut by 4 bases, the J end by 2 bases, with 16 bases between. CDR3 in DNA: TGCGCCAGCAGCCTGGGACAAGGAAGGGCCTACGAGCAGTACTTC. It codes for CASSLGQGRAYEQYF.

This chain joins TRBV20-1 and TRBJ1-1, with a weak D call TRBD1 (5 bases). This CDR3 contains 15 residues. V shed 6 bases and J shed 3 bases, with 20 bases lying between them. Germline CDR1 is DFQATT and CDR2 is SNEGSKA (reference sequence). The CDR3 region has the DNA TGCAGTGCCCCCATGGGGGGTTGGGGGGACACTGAAGCTTTCTTT. This codes for CSAPMGGWGDTEAFF.

This chain joins TRBV20-1 and TRBJ2-3; 8 positions agree with TRBD2. The V gene end was trimmed by 7 bases and the J gene end by 6 bases; junction bases not matched to a gene: 15. The CDR3 extends over 15 amino acids. Per germline, CDR1 DFQATT and CDR2 SNEGSKA (reference sequence). Here the CDR3 reads CSVSLAGGSGDTQYF. Here the CDR3 DNA reads TGCAGTGTCAGTCTGGCGGGAGGATCGGGGGATACGCAGTATTTT.